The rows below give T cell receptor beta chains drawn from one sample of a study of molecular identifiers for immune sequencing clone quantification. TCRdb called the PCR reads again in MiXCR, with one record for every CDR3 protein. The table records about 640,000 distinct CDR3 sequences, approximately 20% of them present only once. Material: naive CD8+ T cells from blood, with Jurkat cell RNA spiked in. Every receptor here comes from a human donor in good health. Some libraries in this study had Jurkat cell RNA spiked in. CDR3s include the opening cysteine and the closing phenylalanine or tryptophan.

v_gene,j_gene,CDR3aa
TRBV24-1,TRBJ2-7,CATSEQYPPGEQYF
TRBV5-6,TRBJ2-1,CLSGGSYNEQFF
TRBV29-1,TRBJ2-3,CSVEGGSTDTQYF
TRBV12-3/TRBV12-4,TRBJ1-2,CASSFRQGDYGYTF
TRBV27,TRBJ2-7,CASSTRQGNYEQYF
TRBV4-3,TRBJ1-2,CASSQDASAFFLSYTF
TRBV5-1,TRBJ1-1,CASSLGLGSGDTEAFF
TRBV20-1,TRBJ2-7,CSATGTYIGEQYF
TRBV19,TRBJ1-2,CASSNEPGPQGAYYGYTF
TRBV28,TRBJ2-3,CASSSRVAGNPADTQYF
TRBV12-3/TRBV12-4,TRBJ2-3,CASRGGVQLRTDTQYF
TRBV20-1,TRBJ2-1,CSAPLRERALSYNEQFF
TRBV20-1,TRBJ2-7,CSARAIGLAELYEQYF
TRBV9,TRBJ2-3,CASSVGASGLQDTQYF
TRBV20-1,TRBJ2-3,CSARPYYGSLVSTDTQYF
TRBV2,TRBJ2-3,CTSSGSREGREDTQYF
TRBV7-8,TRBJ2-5,CASSLVDLAETQYF
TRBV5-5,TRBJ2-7,CASSIEGGRIYEQYF
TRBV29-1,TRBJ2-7,CSVVEGNLGPSRGQYF
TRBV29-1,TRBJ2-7,CSVAIYSYEQYF
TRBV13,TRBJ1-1,CASSLESGARTEAFF
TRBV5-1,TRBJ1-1,CASRDGQGNTEAFF
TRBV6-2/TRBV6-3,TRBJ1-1,CASRLLFHPPNTEAFF
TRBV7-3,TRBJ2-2,CASSLPSGRASDTGEPFF
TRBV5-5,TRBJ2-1,CASSLAGGGSYYNEQFF
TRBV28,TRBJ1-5,CASSSDREVGQPQHF
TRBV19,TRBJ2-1,CASSPSYNEQFF
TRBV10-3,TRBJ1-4,CAISDDREVNEKLFF
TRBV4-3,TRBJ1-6,CASSQDSSGSSYNSPLHF
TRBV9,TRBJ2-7,CASSVEASGTLEQYF
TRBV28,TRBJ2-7,CASSLRGLAEEYF
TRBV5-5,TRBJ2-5,CASSLVGLAGRETQYF
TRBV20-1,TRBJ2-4,CSARTKGLAKNIQYF
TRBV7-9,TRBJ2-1,CASSLEAGVSGNEQFF
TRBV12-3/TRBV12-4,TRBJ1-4,CASSSEGVGEKLFF
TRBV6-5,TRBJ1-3,CASSYGVGGVVDTIYF
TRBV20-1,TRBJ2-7,CSATLAGVYEQYF
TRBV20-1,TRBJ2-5,CSARVRVETQYF
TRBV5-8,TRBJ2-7,CASTVAGGNEQYF
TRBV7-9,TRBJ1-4,CASSLGPGQGAGDNEKLFF
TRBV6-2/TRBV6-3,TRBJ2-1,CASSYAPPETSEFEQFF
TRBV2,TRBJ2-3,CASSESGGSTDTQYF
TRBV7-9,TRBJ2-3,CASSSTWGGEADTQYF
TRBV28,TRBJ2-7,CASTHRASGSYEQYF
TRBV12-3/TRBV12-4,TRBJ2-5,CASTSGGGAATQYF
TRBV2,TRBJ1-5,CASSRGAGYSNQPQHF
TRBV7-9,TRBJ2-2,CASSLPRTLEELFF
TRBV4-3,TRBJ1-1,CASSQDRGGYTEAFF
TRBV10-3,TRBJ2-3,CAISEVTSSTDTQYF
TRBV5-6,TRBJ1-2,CASSPPLGAFNYGYTF
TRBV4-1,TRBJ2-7,CASSQESGSSYEQYF
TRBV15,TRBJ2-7,CATSRSSYEQYF
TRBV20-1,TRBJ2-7,CSARDVAAGMSSYEQYF
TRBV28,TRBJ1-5,CASSYRGNKPQHF
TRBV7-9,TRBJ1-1,CASSFRFGQGGMNTEAFF